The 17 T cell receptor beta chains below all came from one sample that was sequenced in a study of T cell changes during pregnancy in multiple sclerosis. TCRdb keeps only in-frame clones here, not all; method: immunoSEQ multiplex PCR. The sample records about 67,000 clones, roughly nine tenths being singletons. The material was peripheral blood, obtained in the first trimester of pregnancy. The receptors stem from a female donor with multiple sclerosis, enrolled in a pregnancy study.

CDR3 sequence reads: CASSLYRGGYTF. The CDR3 DNA follows: TGTGCCAGCAGCTTGTACAGGGGGGGCTACACCTTC. This sequence joins TRBV5-6 and TRBJ1-2; 8 bases map to TRBD1. The CDR3 sequence is 12 residues long. The ends lost 1 base at V and 8 bases at J; junction bases unmatched: 1. The germline V gene has CDR1 SGHDT and CDR2 YYEEEE.

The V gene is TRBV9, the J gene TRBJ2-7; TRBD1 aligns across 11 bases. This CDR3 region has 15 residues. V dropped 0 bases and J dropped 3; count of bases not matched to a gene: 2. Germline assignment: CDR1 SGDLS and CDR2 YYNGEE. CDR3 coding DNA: TGTGCCAGCAGCGTAGCTGGGACAGGGGGCTACGAGCAGTACTTC. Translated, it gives CASSVAGTGGYEQYF.

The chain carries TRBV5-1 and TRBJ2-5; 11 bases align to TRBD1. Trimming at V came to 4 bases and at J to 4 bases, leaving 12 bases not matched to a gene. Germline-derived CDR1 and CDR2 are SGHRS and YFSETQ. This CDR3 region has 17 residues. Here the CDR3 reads CASSLGRADRGRETQYF. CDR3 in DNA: TGCGCCAGCAGCCTGGGGAGGGCGGACAGGGGGCGAGAGACCCAGTACTTC.

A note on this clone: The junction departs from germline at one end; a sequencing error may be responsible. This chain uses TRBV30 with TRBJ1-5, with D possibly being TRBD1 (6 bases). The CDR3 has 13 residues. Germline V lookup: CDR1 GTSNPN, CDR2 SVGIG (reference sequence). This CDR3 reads CAWGVGANQPQHF. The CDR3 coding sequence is TGTGCCTGGGGTGTGGGGGCTAATCAGCCCCAGCATTTT.

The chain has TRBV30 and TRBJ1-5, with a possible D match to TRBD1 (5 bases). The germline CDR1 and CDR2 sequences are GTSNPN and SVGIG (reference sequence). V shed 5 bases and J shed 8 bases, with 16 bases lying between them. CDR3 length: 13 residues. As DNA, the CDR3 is TGTGCCTGGGGGGTAGGGGATTACAAGCCCCAGCATTTT. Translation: CAWGVGDYKPQHF.

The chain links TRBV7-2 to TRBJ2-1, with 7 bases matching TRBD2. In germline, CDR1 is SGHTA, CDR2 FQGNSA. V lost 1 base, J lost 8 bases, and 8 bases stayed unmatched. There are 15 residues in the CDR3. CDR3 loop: CASSLGTSNVYEQFF. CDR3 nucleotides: TGTGCCAGCAGCTTAGGGACTAGTAATGTCTATGAGCAGTTCTTC.

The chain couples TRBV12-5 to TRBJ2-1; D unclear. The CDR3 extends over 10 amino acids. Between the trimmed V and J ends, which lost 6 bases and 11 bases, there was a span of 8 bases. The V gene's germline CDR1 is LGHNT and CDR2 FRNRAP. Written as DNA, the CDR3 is TGTGCTAGTGGGGCATTAAAGCAGTTCTTC. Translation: CASGALKQFF.

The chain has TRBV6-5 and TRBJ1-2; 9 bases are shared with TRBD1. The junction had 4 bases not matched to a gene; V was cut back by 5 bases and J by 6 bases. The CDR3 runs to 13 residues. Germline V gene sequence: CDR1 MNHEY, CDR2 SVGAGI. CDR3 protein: CASSKTGGDGYTF. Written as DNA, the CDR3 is TGTGCCAGCAGTAAAACAGGGGGCGATGGCTACACCTTC.

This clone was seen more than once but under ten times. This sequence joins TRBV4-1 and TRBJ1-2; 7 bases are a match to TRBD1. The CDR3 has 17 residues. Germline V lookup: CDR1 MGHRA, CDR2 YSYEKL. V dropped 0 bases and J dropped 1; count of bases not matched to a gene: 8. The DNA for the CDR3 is TGCGCCAGCAGCCAAGATCGTGGACAGGCTATTAACTATGGCTACACCTTC. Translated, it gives CASSQDRGQAINYGYTF.

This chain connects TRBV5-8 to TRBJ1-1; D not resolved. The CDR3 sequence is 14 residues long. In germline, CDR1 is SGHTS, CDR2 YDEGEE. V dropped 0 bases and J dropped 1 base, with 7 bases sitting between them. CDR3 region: CASSLGLRNTEAFF. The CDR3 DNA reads TGTGCCAGCAGCTTGGGGCTCAGGAACACTGAAGCTTTCTTT.

DNA of the CDR3: TGTGCCAGCAGCTTATATTCCGGTATCGATGAGCAGTTCTTC. Translating it yields CASSLYSGIDEQFF. This chain uses TRBV7-2 with TRBJ2-1; D unresolved. The V gene lost 2 bases and the J gene lost 8 bases, with 13 bases spanning the gap. The length of the CDR3 is 14 residues. Germline CDR1 and CDR2: SGHTA and FQGNSA.

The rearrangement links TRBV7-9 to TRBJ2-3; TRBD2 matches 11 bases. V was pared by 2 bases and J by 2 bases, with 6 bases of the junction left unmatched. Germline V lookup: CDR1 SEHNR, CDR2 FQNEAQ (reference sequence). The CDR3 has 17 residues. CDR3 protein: CASSLSIAGGNTDTQYF. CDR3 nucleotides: TGTGCCAGCAGCTTATCTATAGCGGGGGGGAACACAGATACGCAGTATTTT.

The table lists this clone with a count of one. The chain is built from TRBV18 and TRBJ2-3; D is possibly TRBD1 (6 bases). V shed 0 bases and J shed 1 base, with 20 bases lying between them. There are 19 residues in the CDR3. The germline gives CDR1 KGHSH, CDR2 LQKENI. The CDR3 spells CASSPPVYNRVGGTDTQYF. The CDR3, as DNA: TGTGCCAGCTCACCACCGGTCTACAACAGGGTGGGGGGCACAGATACGCAGTATTTT.

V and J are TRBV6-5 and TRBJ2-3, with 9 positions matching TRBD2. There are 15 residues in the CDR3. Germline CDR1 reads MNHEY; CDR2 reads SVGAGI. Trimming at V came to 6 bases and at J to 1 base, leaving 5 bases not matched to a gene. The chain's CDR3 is CASSASGAGTDTQYF. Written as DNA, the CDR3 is TGTGCCAGCAGCGCTAGCGGGGCTGGCACAGATACGCAGTATTTT.

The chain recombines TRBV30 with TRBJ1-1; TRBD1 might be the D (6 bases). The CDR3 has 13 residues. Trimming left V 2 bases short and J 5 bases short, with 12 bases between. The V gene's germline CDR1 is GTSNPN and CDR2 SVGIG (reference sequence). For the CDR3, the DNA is TGTGCCTGGAGTCAACAGGGTTTTACTGAAGCTTTCTTT. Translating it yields CAWSQQGFTEAFF.

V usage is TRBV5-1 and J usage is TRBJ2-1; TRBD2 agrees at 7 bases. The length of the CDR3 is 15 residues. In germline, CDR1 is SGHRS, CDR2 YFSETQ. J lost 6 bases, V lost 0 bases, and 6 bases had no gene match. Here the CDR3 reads CASSLDAGAVNEQFF. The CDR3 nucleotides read TGCGCCAGCAGCTTGGACGCGGGAGCAGTCAATGAGCAGTTCTTC.

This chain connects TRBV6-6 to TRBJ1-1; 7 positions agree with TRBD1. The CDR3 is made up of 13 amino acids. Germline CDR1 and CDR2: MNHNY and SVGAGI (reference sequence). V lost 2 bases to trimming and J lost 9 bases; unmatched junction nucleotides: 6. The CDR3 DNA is TGTGCCAGCAGTTACCAGGACAGGCCTCAAGCTTTCTTT. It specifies CASSYQDRPQAFF.